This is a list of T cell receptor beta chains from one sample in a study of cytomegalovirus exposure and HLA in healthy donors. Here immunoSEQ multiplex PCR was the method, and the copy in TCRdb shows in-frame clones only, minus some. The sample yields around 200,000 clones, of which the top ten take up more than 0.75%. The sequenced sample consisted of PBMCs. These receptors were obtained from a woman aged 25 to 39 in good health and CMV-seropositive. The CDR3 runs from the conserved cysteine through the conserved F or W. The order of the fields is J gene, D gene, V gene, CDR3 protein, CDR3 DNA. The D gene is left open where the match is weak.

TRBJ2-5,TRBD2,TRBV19,CASSTSGGAWETQYF,TGTGCCAGTAGTACGAGCGGGGGGGCTTGGGAGACCCAGTACTTC
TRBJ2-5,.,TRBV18,CASSPELQETQYF,TGTGCCAGCTCTCCTGAACTCCAAGAGACCCAGTACTTC
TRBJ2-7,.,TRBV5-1,CASRVSDSSYEQYF,TGCGCCAGCAGGGTCTCGGACAGCTCCTACGAGCAGTACTTC
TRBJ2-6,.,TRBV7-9,CASSLPRERANVLTF,TGTGCCAGCAGCCTACCCAGGGAACGGGCCAACGTCCTGACTTTC
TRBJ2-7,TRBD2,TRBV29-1,CSVEDPAAGGRYEQYF,TGCAGCGTTGAAGATCCGGCAGCGGGAGGTCGCTACGAGCAGTACTTC
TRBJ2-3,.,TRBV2,CASSEEGALSEQYF,TGTGCCAGCAGTGAGGAGGGGGCGCTTAGTGAGCAGTATTTT
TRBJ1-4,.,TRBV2,CASTPVNRAEKLFF,TGTGCCAGCACCCCGGTAAACCGCGCAGAAAAACTGTTTTTT
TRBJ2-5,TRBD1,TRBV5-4,CASRFGQGEETQYF,TGTGCCAGCAGATTCGGACAGGGGGAGGAGACCCAGTACTTC
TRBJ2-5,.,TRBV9,CASSQVPSGEQYF,TGTGCCAGCAGCCAGGTCCCCTCGGGGGAGCAGTACTTC
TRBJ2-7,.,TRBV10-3,CAISASTGRIYEQYF,TGTGCCATCAGTGCCTCGACAGGGAGGATATACGAGCAGTACTTC
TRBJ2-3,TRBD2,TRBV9,CASSVAGGLLDTQYF,TGTGCCAGCAGCGTAGCGGGGGGACTCTTGGATACGCAGTATTTT
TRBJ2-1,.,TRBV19,CASSILGMSSYNEQFF,TGTGCCAGTAGTATTCTCGGGATGAGCTCCTACAATGAGCAGTTCTTC
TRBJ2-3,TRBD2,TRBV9,CASSVQTSGNFDTQYF,TGTGCCAGCAGCGTACAGACTAGCGGGAATTTCGATACGCAGTATTTT
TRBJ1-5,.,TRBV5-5,CASSLMSGAGDQPQHF,TGTGCCAGCAGCTTGATGTCAGGGGCCGGGGATCAGCCCCAGCATTTT
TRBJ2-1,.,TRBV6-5,CASSRGGEQFF,TGTGCCAGCAGCCGTGGAGGTGAGCAGTTCTTC
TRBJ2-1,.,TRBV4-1,CASSQDKPGNNEQFF,TGCGCCAGCAGCCAAGATAAACCAGGAAACAATGAGCAGTTCTTC